This T cell receptor (beta chain) was recorded in a study of cytomegalovirus exposure and HLA in healthy donors. The primer mix had 60 Vbeta and 13 Jbeta primers. Sequencing used immunoSEQ multiplex PCR; TCRdb keeps in-frame clones, though not all of them. The sample carries 160,000 or so clones, 60% to 85% recorded once. CDR1 and CDR2 (germline): MNHEY, SMNVEV (reference sequence). J was trimmed by 6 bases and V by 5 bases; bases with no gene match: 14. This CDR3 has 16 residues. Only one count was recorded for this clone. Sequenced material: PBMCs. The origin of this receptor is a woman aged 40 to 50 in good health and CMV-seronegative. The chain has TRBV27 and TRBJ1-2; TRBD1 matches 8 bases. The CDR3 sequence is CASSPEDRARLNGYTF. The CDR3 DNA sequence: TGTGCCAGCAGTCCAGAGGACAGGGCTCGACTGAATGGCTACACCTTC.